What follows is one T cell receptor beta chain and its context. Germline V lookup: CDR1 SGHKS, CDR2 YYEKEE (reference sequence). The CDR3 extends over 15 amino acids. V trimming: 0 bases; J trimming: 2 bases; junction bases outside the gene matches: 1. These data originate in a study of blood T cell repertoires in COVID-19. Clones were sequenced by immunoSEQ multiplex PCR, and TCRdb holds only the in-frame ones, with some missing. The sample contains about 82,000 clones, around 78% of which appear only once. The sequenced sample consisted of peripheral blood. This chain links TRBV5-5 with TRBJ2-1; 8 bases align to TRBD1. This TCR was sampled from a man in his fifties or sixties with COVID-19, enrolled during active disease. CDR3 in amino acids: CASSLEQGAYNEQFF. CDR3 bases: TGTGCCAGCAGCTTGGAACAGGGGGCCTACAATGAGCAGTTCTTC.